This passage covers 22 T cell receptor beta chains from one sample sequenced in a study of identical twins. TCRdb re-analysed the 5' RACE reads in MiXCR, keeping a single row per CDR3 protein. This table holds roughly 720,000 distinct CDR3 sequences, 18% found once. Another study also made use of these data, one on T cells expressing NK-cell markers.

Input material: PBMCs. All receptors derive from a woman between 18 and 30 years old in good health.

The chain couples TRBV12-3 or TRBV12-4 to TRBJ1-5, with D possibly matching TRBD1 (5 bases). V lost 5 bases and J 4 bases, leaving 15 bases between the germline ends. This CDR3 is built from 15 residues. CDR3 region: CASSQGPGYNQPQHF. CDR3 bases: TGTGCCAGCAGTCAGGGTCCGGGCTATAATCAGCCCCAGCATTTT.

This clonotype occurred many times. The chain links TRBV12-3 or TRBV12-4 to TRBJ2-1, with a tentative D call TRBD2 (6 bases). The length of the CDR3 is 15 residues. V was trimmed by 1 base and J by 3 bases, leaving 10 bases between them. CDR3 nucleotides: TGTGCCAGCAGTTTAGACGGGAGAGTCTACAATGAGCAGTTCTTC. As protein: CASSLDGRVYNEQFF.

This clonotype appeared a few times. The chain is built from TRBV2 and TRBJ1-2; D may be TRBD1 (6 bases). Per the germline V gene, CDR1 is SNHLY and CDR2 is FYNNEI. The CDR3 has 15 amino acids. The V and J ends lost 7 bases and 4 bases respectively, with 19 bases between them. The CDR3 sequence is CASTGGGAFGYGYTF. In nucleotides, the CDR3 is TGTGCCAGCACCGGAGGGGGGGCGTTCGGCTATGGCTACACCTTC.

This clonotype was seen only a few times. CDR3 residues: CASTRRGEETQYF. The CDR3 DNA reads as TGTGCCAGCACCAGACGAGGGGAAGAGACCCAGTACTTC. The chain employs TRBV3-1 and TRBJ2-5; D possibly matches TRBD1 or TRBD2 (5 bases each). The V and J ends lost 7 bases and 3 bases respectively, with 12 bases between them. The germline V gene encodes CDR1 LGHDT and CDR2 YNNKEL (reference sequence). This CDR3 region has 13 residues.

This clonotype was found a few times. The rearrangement links TRBV15 to TRBJ1-1; no clear D. V lost 1 base to trimming and J lost 1 base, with 7 bases between them. This CDR3 has 14 amino acids. Germline CDR1 reads LNHNV; CDR2 reads YYDKDF (reference sequence). Written as DNA, the CDR3 is TGTGCCACCAGCAGAGCCCGAGCGAACACTGAAGCTTTCTTT. Translation gives CATSRARANTEAFF.

The V call is TRBV6-5, the J call TRBJ2-1; D remains unclear. V shed 2 bases and J shed 5 bases, with 7 bases lying between them. Germline CDR1 and CDR2: MNHEY and SVGAGI. The CDR3 runs 13 residues. As DNA, the CDR3 is TGTGCCAGCAGTTACGTAGCAGACAATGAGCAGTTCTTC. Encoded protein: CASSYVADNEQFF.

The genes are TRBV12-3 or TRBV12-4 and TRBJ1-1; 11 nucleotides agree with TRBD1. V gave up 7 bases and J gave up 6 bases; unmatched junction bases: 10. CDR3 length equals 15 residues. CDR3 sequence (DNA): TGTGCCAGCAACCTGCCGGGACAGGGGGTTTCTGAAGCTTTCTTT. This gives the protein CASNLPGQGVSEAFF.

The chain has TRBV6-1 and TRBJ2-1; D call uncertain. Germline V lookup: CDR1 MNHNS, CDR2 SASEGT. The CDR3 runs to 11 residues. V lost 2 bases, J lost 9 bases, and 5 bases lay in between. CDR3 amino acids: CASSEWGEQFF. CDR3 nucleotide sequence: TGTGCCAGCAGTGAATGGGGTGAGCAGTTCTTC.

This sequence joins TRBV7-2 and TRBJ2-7; D not certain. The CDR3 has 13 residues. Germline values: CDR1 SGHTA, CDR2 FQGNSA. Trimming removed 8 bases at V and 0 bases at J, with 11 bases between. The CDR3 coding sequence is TGTGCCAGCGGAAGACTCAGCTCCTACGAGCAGTACTTC. Residues: CASGRLSSYEQYF.

This chain links TRBV20-1 with TRBJ2-7; TRBD2 agrees at 7 bases. Looked up from germline, CDR1 is DFQATT and CDR2 is SNEGSKA (reference sequence). The CDR3 spans 14 residues. Trimming removed 2 bases from V and 2 bases from J; junction bases left unmatched: 6. The CDR3 coding sequence is TGCAGTGCTAGACCTCCTAGCGGTACCTACGAGCAGTACTTC. Protein: CSARPPSGTYEQYF.

The chain carries TRBV29-1 and TRBJ2-2; TRBD2 matches at 10 bases. CDR1 and CDR2 from the germline V gene are SQVTM and ANQGSEA. V was pared by 4 bases and J by 5 bases, with 1 base of the junction left unmatched. The CDR3 is 13 residues long. The CDR3: CSVVAGGTGELFF. The CDR3 nucleotides read TGCAGCGTTGTAGCGGGAGGTACCGGGGAGCTGTTTTTT.

The chain links TRBV12-3 or TRBV12-4 to TRBJ1-1, with 10 bases that match TRBD1. This CDR3 is built from 15 residues. The V gene end was trimmed by 3 bases and the J gene end by 5 bases; junction bases not matched to a gene: 6. Here the CDR3 DNA reads TGTGCCAGCAGTTTCCCGGGACAGGGGAAAACTGAAGCTTTCTTT. Protein: CASSFPGQGKTEAFF.

This clonotype was counted many times. The chain combines TRBV5-1 with TRBJ2-2; TRBD2 agrees at 11 bases. Germline lookup yields CDR1 SGHRS and CDR2 YFSETQ. The CDR3 consists of 15 residues. V shed 0 bases, J shed 6 bases, and the junction held 1 base outside the gene matches. CDR3: CASSLGLAGPGELFF. CDR3 in DNA: TGCGCCAGCAGCTTGGGACTAGCGGGACCCGGGGAGCTGTTTTTT.

V usage is TRBV5-6 and J usage is TRBJ2-3; D gene unclear. With 0 bases removed from V and 6 bases from J, the gap between germline ends came to 11 bases. There are 14 residues in the CDR3. The germline V gene encodes CDR1 SGHDT and CDR2 YYEEEE. The CDR3, as DNA: TGTGCCAGCAGCTTGGGTACTTTCCGGGATACGCAGTATTTT. Encoded protein: CASSLGTFRDTQYF.

This chain uses TRBV5-6 with TRBJ2-7, with D perhaps matching TRBD1 or TRBD2 (5 bases each). CDR1 is SGHDT and CDR2 is YYEEEE in the germline V gene. This CDR3 has 13 amino acids. Trimming took off 2 bases at V and 3 bases at J, with 9 bases between the two ends. The CDR3 loop reads CASSFGTNYEQYF. In DNA form, the CDR3 reads TGTGCCAGCAGCTTCGGGACGAACTACGAGCAGTACTTC.

This clonotype was counted between two and nine times. V gene TRBV30 combines with J gene TRBJ2-7; no definite D call. Germline V lookup: CDR1 GTSNPN, CDR2 SVGIG (reference sequence). V was cut by 7 bases and J by 2 bases, with 6 bases left in between. The CDR3 length is 10 residues. The DNA of the CDR3 is TGTGCCTTTGGGACCTACGAGCAGTACTTC. Translating it yields CAFGTYEQYF.

This clonotype was counted between two and nine times. The chain has TRBV18 and TRBJ2-1; D is uncertain. Per germline, CDR1 KGHSH and CDR2 LQKENI. The CDR3 loop spans 13 amino acids. Trimming pared 2 bases from V and 6 bases from J, leaving 8 bases between. CDR3 nucleotide sequence: TGTGCCAGCTCACCAGCAGTAGCCAATGAGCAGTTCTTC. This encodes CASSPAVANEQFF.

This chain joins TRBV10-1 and TRBJ2-3; D is unresolved. The germline V and J ends were trimmed by 3 bases and 5 bases, with 12 bases remaining between them. Germline V lookup: CDR1 WNHNN, CDR2 SYGVQD (reference sequence). The CDR3 consists of 14 residues. The CDR3 is CASSEGIWGDTQYF. CDR3 in DNA: TGCGCCAGCAGTGAAGGGATATGGGGAGATACGCAGTATTTT.

This clonotype was seen repeatedly, ten times or more. This chain uses TRBV27 with TRBJ1-1; weak D call: TRBD1 (5 bases). Trimming stripped 5 bases from V and 1 base from J, with 20 bases between. Looked up from germline, CDR1 is MNHEY and CDR2 is SMNVEV (reference sequence). The CDR3 runs 17 residues. The CDR3 sequence is CASSQDRIENQNTEAFF. In nucleotides, the CDR3 is TGTGCCAGCAGTCAAGACAGAATCGAGAACCAGAACACTGAAGCTTTCTTT.

This chain uses TRBV9 with TRBJ2-6, with 9 bases fitting TRBD1. CDR1 is SGDLS, CDR2 YYNGEE, per germline. The CDR3 sequence is 15 residues long. V was pared by 3 bases and J by 2 bases, with 0 bases of the junction left unmatched. The CDR3 sequence is CASSGTGAGANVLTF. The CDR3, as DNA: TGTGCCAGCAGCGGGACAGGGGCTGGGGCCAACGTCCTGACTTTC.

The chain recombines TRBV20-1 with TRBJ1-4; the D is unclear. There are 13 residues in the CDR3. In germline, CDR1 is DFQATT, CDR2 SNEGSKA (reference sequence). Between the trimmed V and J ends, which lost 1 base and 8 bases, there was a span of 11 bases. The chain's CDR3 is CSARARVGEKLFF. CDR3 coding DNA: TGCAGTGCTAGAGCGAGGGTTGGCGAAAAACTGTTTTTT.

The rearrangement uses TRBV15 and TRBJ2-1, with D maybe TRBD1 (6 bases). Trimming took 5 bases from V and 1 from J, leaving 15 bases between them. From germline, CDR1 is LNHNV and CDR2 YYDKDF (reference sequence). This CDR3 has 16 residues. As DNA, the CDR3 is TGTGCCACCAGCGTATATAGGACAGTTTCCTACAATGAGCAGTTCTTC. It codes for CATSVYRTVSYNEQFF.